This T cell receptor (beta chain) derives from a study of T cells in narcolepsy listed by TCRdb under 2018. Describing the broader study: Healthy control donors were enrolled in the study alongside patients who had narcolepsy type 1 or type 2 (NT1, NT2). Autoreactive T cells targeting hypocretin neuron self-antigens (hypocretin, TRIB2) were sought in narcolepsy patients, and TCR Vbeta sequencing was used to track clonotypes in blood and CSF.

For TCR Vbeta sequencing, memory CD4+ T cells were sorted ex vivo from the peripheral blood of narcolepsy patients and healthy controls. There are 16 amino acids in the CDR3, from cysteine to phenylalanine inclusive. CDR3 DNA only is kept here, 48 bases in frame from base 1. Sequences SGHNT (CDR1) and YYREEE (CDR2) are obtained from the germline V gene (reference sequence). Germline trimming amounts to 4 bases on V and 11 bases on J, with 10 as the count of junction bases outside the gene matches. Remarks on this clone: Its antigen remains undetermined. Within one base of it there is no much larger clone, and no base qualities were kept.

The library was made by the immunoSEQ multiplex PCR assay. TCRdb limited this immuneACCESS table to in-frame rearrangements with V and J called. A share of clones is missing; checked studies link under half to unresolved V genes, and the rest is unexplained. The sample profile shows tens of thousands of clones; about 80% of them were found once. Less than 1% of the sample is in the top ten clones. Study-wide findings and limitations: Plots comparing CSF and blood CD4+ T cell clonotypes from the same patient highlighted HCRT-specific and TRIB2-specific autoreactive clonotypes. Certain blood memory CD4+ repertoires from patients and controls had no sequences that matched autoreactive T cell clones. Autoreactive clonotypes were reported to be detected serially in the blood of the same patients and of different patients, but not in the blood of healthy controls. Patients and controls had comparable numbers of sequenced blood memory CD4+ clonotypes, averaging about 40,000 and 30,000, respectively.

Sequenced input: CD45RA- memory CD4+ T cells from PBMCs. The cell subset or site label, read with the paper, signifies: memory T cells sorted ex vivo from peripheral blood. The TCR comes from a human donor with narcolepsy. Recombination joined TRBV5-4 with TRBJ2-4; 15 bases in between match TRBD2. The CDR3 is CASSAGLAGGLVVQYF. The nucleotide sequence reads TGTGCCAGCAGCGCGGGACTAGCGGGGGGCCTCGTCGTTCAGTACTTC.